What follows describes a single T cell receptor beta chain. Its antigen is unidentified. CDR1 and CDR2 (germline): SGHRS, YFSETQ. The V end was cut by 2 bases, the J end by 7 bases, with 16 bases between. The CDR3 extends over 15 amino acids. Healthy bone marrow donors made up the cohort. PCR amplification relied on 60 Vbeta primers (plus 13 Jbeta primers). The table came from immunoSEQ multiplex PCR; TCRdb's copy has only in-frame clones and leaves some out. The listing contains approximately 110,000 clones. This sample stems from a study of cytomegalovirus exposure and HLA in healthy donors. Regarding the study as a whole: When a later analysis was performed, an Asian-associated ancestry cluster reportedly had fewer N-insertions than the approximately 690-donor mean. An analysis that came later showed most CMV-associated TCR beta chains appearing HLA-restricted. Cytomegalovirus status was reportedly diagnosed by the classifier with high sensitivity and specificity.

The TCR comes from a man between 25 and 39 years old in good health and CMV-seronegative. The chain recombines TRBV5-1 with TRBJ2-1; possibly TRBD2 for D (6 bases). Sequences were obtained from PBMCs. The CDR3 spells CASSFNSGGGNEQFF. CDR3 sequence (DNA): TGCGCCAGCAGCTTTAATAGCGGAGGAGGGAATGAGCAGTTCTTC.